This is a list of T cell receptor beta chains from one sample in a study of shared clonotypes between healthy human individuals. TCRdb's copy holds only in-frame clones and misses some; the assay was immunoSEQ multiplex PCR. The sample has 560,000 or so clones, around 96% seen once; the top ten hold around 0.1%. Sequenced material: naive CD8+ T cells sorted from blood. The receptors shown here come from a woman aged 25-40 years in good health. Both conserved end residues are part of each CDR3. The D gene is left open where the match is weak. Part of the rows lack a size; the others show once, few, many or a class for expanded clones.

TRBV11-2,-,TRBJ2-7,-,TGTGCCAGCAGCCCGGACCCGGGACAAAACTACGAGCAGTACTTC,CASSPDPGQNYEQYF
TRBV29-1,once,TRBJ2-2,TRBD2,TGCAGCGTGATAGCGGGAGCTAGGGCCGGGGAGCTGTTTTTT,CSVIAGARAGELFF
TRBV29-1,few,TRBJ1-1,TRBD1,TGCAGCGTTCTGACAGGGCAGAACACTGAAGCTTTCTTT,CSVLTGQNTEAFF
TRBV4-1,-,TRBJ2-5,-,TGCGCCAGCAGCAAATCGAGAGGTGAGGGCAGATCTTTTCAGACCCAGTACTTC,CASSKSRGEGRSFQTQYF
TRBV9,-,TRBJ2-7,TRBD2,TGTGCCAGCAGCGCGACTAGCGGGTTGAATTACGAGCAGTACTTC,CASSATSGLNYEQYF
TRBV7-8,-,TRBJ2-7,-,TGTGCCAGCAGCTTAGTCGGATCGTCCTACGAGCAGTACTTC,CASSLVGSSYEQYF
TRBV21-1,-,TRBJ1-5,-,TGTGCCAGCACAGAACCGGGAGGGGGCCTCAGCAATCAGCCCCAGCATTTT,CASTEPGGGLSNQPQHF
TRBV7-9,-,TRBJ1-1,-,TGTGCCAGCAGCTTAGTGTTAGGGGGGGCCTTTCCTGAAGCTTTCTTT,CASSLVLGGAFPEAFF
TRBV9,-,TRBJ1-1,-,TGTGCCAGCAGCGCCGCCGACAGTTTGAACACTGAAGCTTTCTTT,CASSAADSLNTEAFF
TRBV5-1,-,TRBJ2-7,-,TGCGCCAGCGGGCCTGTCGGCTCCTACGAGCAGTACTTC,CASGPVGSYEQYF
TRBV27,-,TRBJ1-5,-,TGTGCCAGCTCCCCGGGGTTGGGGAGTCAGCCCCAGCATTTT,CASSPGLGSQPQHF
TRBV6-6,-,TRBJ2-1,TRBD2,TGTGCCAGCAGCCCTGGGACTAGCGGGAGGCCTTCTCAGTTCTTC,CASSPGTSGRPSQFF
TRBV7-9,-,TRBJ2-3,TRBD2,TGTGCCAGCAGCTTAGTCGCGGGAGCAGATACGCAGTATTTT,CASSLVAGADTQYF
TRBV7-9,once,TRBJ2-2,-,TGTGCCAGCAGCTTAGTGCTGGGAACCGGGGAGCTGTTTTTT,CASSLVLGTGELFF
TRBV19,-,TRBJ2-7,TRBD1,TGTGCCAGTAGCCCGGGACAGGGCCCCTACGAGCAGTACTTC,CASSPGQGPYEQYF
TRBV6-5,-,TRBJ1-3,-,TGTGCCAGCAGTTACTCCGAAGGAAACACCATATATTTT,CASSYSEGNTIYF
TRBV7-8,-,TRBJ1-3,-,TGTGCCAGCAGTTCCGGGACGTCTAGCTCTGGAAACACCATATATTTT,CASSSGTSSSGNTIYF
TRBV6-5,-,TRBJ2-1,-,TGTGCCAGCAGTTACTCGATAGGGGAATCCTACAATGAGCAGTTCTTC,CASSYSIGESYNEQFF
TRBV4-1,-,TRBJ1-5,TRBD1,TGCGCCAGCAGCCAAGTAGGGGGCATGGCCCAGCATTTT,CASSQVGGMAQHF
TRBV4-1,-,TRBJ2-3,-,TGCGCCAGCAGCCAAGGGGCCAGGGGGGCCACAGATACGCAGTATTTT,CASSQGARGATDTQYF
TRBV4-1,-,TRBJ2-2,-,TGCGCCAGCAGCCAAGTGGGGACCGGGGAGCTGTTTTTT,CASSQVGTGELFF
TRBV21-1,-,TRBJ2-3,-,TGTGCCAGCAGCGCAAGACTAGCGGGAGAGCCGGATACGCAGTATTTT,CASSARLAGEPDTQYF